What follows are 25 T cell receptor beta chains derived from one specimen sequenced in a study of neurological immune-mediated disorders. TCRdb recomputed calls from the 5' RACE reads with MiXCR, one row per CDR3 protein. In the table there are 75,000 to 85,000 distinct CDR3 sequences, over 15% of which are singletons. The sequenced material came from PBMCs. All receptors derive from a woman aged 40 to 50 in good health.

In this sample, this clonotype turned up many times. The chain uses TRBV4-1 and TRBJ2-1, with D possibly TRBD2 on 5 matching bases. This CDR3 contains 17 residues. Germline assignment: CDR1 MGHRA and CDR2 YSYEKL. Between the trimmed V and J ends, which lost 0 bases and 2 bases, there was a span of 14 bases. CDR3 sequence: CASSQEGTRRPYNEQFF. The CDR3 DNA follows: TGCGCCAGCAGCCAAGAAGGAACTAGACGTCCCTACAATGAGCAGTTCTTC.

The table lists this clonotype with a count of one. The CDR3 loop reads CASSPTSGNTIYF. CDR3 sequence (DNA): TGTGCCAGCTCGCCGACCTCTGGAAACACCATATATTTT. The gene calls are TRBV18 and TRBJ1-3; D unclear. From germline, CDR1 is KGHSH and CDR2 LQKENI. The CDR3 totals 13 residues. Trimming stripped 6 bases from V and 0 bases from J, with 6 bases between.

This clonotype has ten or more counts. CDR3 residues: CASNFQERGLPQHF. As DNA, the CDR3 is TGTGCCAGCAACTTCCAGGAAAGGGGGCTCCCCCAGCATTTT. The chain uses TRBV2 and TRBJ1-5; TRBD1 matches 7 bases. Germline loops: CDR1 SNHLY, CDR2 FYNNEI. CDR3 length: 14 amino acids. After removal of 7 bases from V and 10 bases from J, the junction contained 13 bases not matched to a gene.

This clonotype appeared many times. V gene TRBV5-1 combines with J gene TRBJ2-3, with D perhaps matching TRBD1 (6 bases). Trimming took off 0 bases at V and 4 bases at J, with 9 bases between the two ends. This CDR3 contains 14 residues. The germline V gene has CDR1 SGHRS and CDR2 YFSETQ. The CDR3 spells CASSLVGAADTQYF. CDR3 bases: TGCGCCAGCAGCTTGGTGGGGGCCGCAGATACGCAGTATTTT.

In this sample, this clonotype turned up many times. The CDR3 nucleotides read TGTGCCAGCAGAAAAGGTTCCGGGGAGCTGTTTTTT. Translation gives CASRKGSGELFF. V usage is TRBV27 and J usage is TRBJ2-2, with D unresolved. The length of the CDR3 is 12 residues. Germline lookup yields CDR1 MNHEY and CDR2 SMNVEV (reference sequence). V was cut by 6 bases and J by 6 bases, with 8 bases left in between.

In its sample, this clonotype was seen many times. This chain uses TRBV3-1 with TRBJ1-1; 10 bases match TRBD1. CDR3 length: 16 residues. V was pared by 4 bases and J by 1 base, with 6 bases of the junction left unmatched. Germline lookup yields CDR1 LGHDT and CDR2 YNNKEL (reference sequence). The CDR3 protein is CASSPPWDRGNTEAFF. The DNA of the CDR3 is TGTGCCAGCAGCCCACCCTGGGACAGGGGGAACACTGAAGCTTTCTTT. Based on the CDR3 plus reference TRBV3-1 and TRBJ1-1, the full variable domain is DTAVSQTPKYLVTQMGNDKSIKCEQNLGHDTMYWYKQDSKKFLKIMFSYNNKELIINETVPNRFSPKSPDKAHLNLHINSLELGDSAVYFCASSPPWDRGNTEAFFGQGTRLTVV.

This clonotype was recorded many times. The CDR3 sequence is CASSLVASGGRDTGELFF. CDR3 nucleotide sequence: TGCGCCAGCAGCTTGGTAGCTAGCGGGGGCCGTGACACCGGGGAGCTGTTTTTT. The V and J genes are TRBV5-1 and TRBJ2-2, with TRBD2 matching 10 bases. Germline-derived CDR1 and CDR2 are SGHRS and YFSETQ. Unmatched junction bases numbered 8, after V lost 0 bases and J lost 3 bases. This CDR3 comprises 18 residues. Drawing the rest from reference TRBV5-1 and TRBJ2-2, the complete variable domain is KAGVTQTPRYLIKTRGQQVTLSCSPISGHRSVSWYQQTPGQGLQFLFEYFSETQRNKGNFPGRFSGRQFSNSRSEMNVSTLELGDSALYLCASSLVASGGRDTGELFFGEGSRLTVL.

This clonotype was detected many times. The chain recombines TRBV7-2 with TRBJ2-3; no definite D call. CDR3 size: 13 residues. Germline CDR1 and CDR2: SGHTA and FQGNSA. V gave up 6 bases and J gave up 4 bases, with 11 bases separating them. The CDR3: CASRPAPADTQYF. CDR3 in DNA: TGTGCCAGCAGGCCCGCCCCGGCAGATACGCAGTATTTT. Together with reference TRBV7-2 and TRBJ2-3, the CDR3 gives the full variable domain: GAGVSQSPSNKVTEKGKDVELRCDPISGHTALYWYRQSLGQGLEFLIYFQGNSAPDKSGLPSDRFSAERTGGSVSTLTIQRTQQEDSAVYLCASRPAPADTQYFGPGTRLTVL.

Ten or more counts support this clonotype. The chain combines TRBV2 with TRBJ1-5, with 7 positions matching TRBD1. In germline, CDR1 is SNHLY, CDR2 FYNNEI. The CDR3 is 14 residues long. V was pared by 7 bases and J by 5 bases, with 8 bases of the junction left unmatched. The DNA for the CDR3 is TGTGCCAGCAATATCAGGGGGGCGGATCAGCCCCAGCATTTT. Residues: CASNIRGADQPQHF.

The table lists this clonotype with many counts. The rearrangement links TRBV28 to TRBJ2-5; TRBD2 agrees at 9 bases. Unmatched junction bases numbered 10, after V lost 7 bases and J lost 4 bases. The CDR3 length is 15 residues. CDR1 MDHEN and CDR2 SYDVKM come from the germline V gene. CDR3 residues: CASNTLAGRSETQYF. The CDR3 nucleotides are TGTGCCAGCAACACCCTAGCGGGGAGGTCAGAGACCCAGTACTTC.

The chain carries TRBV6-1 and TRBJ1-1; tentatively, D is TRBD1 (5 bases). The V gene's germline CDR1 is MNHNS and CDR2 SASEGT. V lost 2 bases and J 3 bases, leaving 10 bases between the germline ends. This CDR3 is 14 amino acids long. CDR3 bases: TGTGCCAGCAGTGAACAGGGTCAGTACACTGAAGCTTTCTTT. It is translated as CASSEQGQYTEAFF.

On this clonotype itself: Just one base apart from a much larger clone, this may be a read error. V is TRBV18 and J is TRBJ1-3; tentative D call: TRBD1 (5 bases). The CDR3 runs 14 residues. CDR1 and CDR2 (germline): KGHSH, LQKENI. CDR3 in amino acids: CASSPSGNGNNIYF. The CDR3 nucleotides are TGTGCCAGTTCACCGTCAGGGAATGGAAACAACATATATTTT.

Ten or more counts support this clonotype. The CDR3 nucleotides read TGCAGTGCTAGTGCCGAGGGGTGGGGGAATCAGCCCCAGCATTTT. It specifies CSASAEGWGNQPQHF. The chain couples TRBV20-1 to TRBJ1-5, with D tentatively TRBD1 (5 bases). V lost 3 bases and J 4 bases, leaving 16 bases between the germline ends. The CDR3 consists of 15 residues. The germline V gene encodes CDR1 DFQATT and CDR2 SNEGSKA (reference sequence).

This clonotype was recorded at least ten times. The chain couples TRBV3-1 to TRBJ1-1, with 8 bases lining up with TRBD1. Germline assignment: CDR1 LGHDT and CDR2 YNNKEL (reference sequence). The trim removed 5 bases at V and 1 base at J, leaving 3 bases unmatched. CDR3 length equals 14 residues. The CDR3 DNA reads as TGTGCCAGCAGCTGGACAGGGAAGAACACTGAAGCTTTCTTT. Protein product: CASSWTGKNTEAFF.

This chain joins TRBV5-6 and TRBJ2-1, with TRBD2 matching over 7 bases. The CDR3 has 14 residues. Unmatched junction bases numbered 4, after V lost 0 bases and J lost 7 bases. Germline loops: CDR1 SGHDT, CDR2 YYEEEE. CDR3 nucleotide sequence: TGTGCCAGCAGCTTGGCACTAGCGAGGAATGAGCAGTTCTTC. Encoded protein: CASSLALARNEQFF.

V and J are TRBV6-5 and TRBJ2-1; 13 nucleotides line up with TRBD2. Germline V gene sequence: CDR1 MNHEY, CDR2 SVGAGI. This CDR3 is built from 16 residues. J was trimmed by 9 bases and V by 4 bases; bases with no gene match: 9. The CDR3 here is CASSSPGTSGVGEQFF. As DNA, the CDR3 is TGTGCCAGCAGTTCGCCCGGGACTAGCGGGGTGGGTGAGCAGTTCTTC.

Ten or more counts support this clonotype. The V call is TRBV20-1, the J call TRBJ2-1; D not certain. Germline values: CDR1 DFQATT, CDR2 SNEGSKA (reference sequence). The CDR3 is made up of 11 amino acids. With 4 bases removed from V and 1 base from J, the gap between germline ends came to 2 bases. For the CDR3, the DNA is TGCAGTGCTACGTCCTACAATGAGCAGTTCTTC. The encoded protein is CSATSYNEQFF.

The sample holds a few counts of this clonotype. The chain couples TRBV20-1 to TRBJ2-1; a weak D match, TRBD1 (6 bases). V gave up 0 bases and J gave up 3 bases, with 12 bases separating them. This CDR3 is built from 15 residues. Germline CDR1 and CDR2: DFQATT and SNEGSKA (reference sequence). The CDR3 loop is CSARDGAGDYNEQFF. Written as DNA, the CDR3 is TGCAGTGCTAGAGATGGGGCAGGGGACTACAATGAGCAGTTCTTC.

At least ten counts were recorded for this clonotype. The chain carries TRBV20-1 and TRBJ2-3; 12 bases fit TRBD2. V trimming: 3 bases; J trimming: 1 base; junction bases outside the gene matches: 2. Germline lookup yields CDR1 DFQATT and CDR2 SNEGSKA (reference sequence). CDR3 length: 15 residues. The CDR3 sequence: CSASRLAGGTDTQYF. The CDR3 DNA sequence: TGCAGTGCTAGTAGACTAGCGGGGGGCACAGATACGCAGTATTTT.

This clonotype was picked up many times. The chain has TRBV20-1 and TRBJ1-4; the D is unclear. CDR1 and CDR2 from the germline V gene are DFQATT and SNEGSKA (reference sequence). The CDR3 runs 10 residues. V shed 3 bases and J shed 12 bases, with 8 bases lying between them. The CDR3: CSASRIELFF. DNA of the CDR3: TGCAGTGCTAGTAGGATTGAACTGTTTTTT.

As for this clonotype: A read error may explain this, as a much larger clone is one base away. The chain joins TRBV29-1 to TRBJ2-1, with 10 nucleotides matching TRBD2. Unmatched junction bases numbered 14, after V lost 7 bases and J lost 8 bases. The germline V gene encodes CDR1 SQVTM and CDR2 ANQGSEA. The CDR3 covers 15 residues. CDR3 residues: CSDAWRPSGGHEQFF. The CDR3 coding sequence is TGCAGCGACGCCTGGAGGCCTAGCGGGGGACATGAGCAGTTCTTC.

This clonotype was detected many times. This chain joins TRBV5-1 and TRBJ2-5; 10 nucleotides line up with TRBD1. Germline trimming cut 4 bases from V and 7 bases from J; bases unmatched to any gene: 10. Germline lookup yields CDR1 SGHRS and CDR2 YFSETQ. There are 15 residues in the CDR3. DNA of the CDR3: TGCGCCAGCAGCATCTCCGGGACAGGGGAGGTGACCCAGTACTTC. Protein: CASSISGTGEVTQYF.

This clonotype showed up many times. The rearrangement links TRBV5-1 to TRBJ1-2; D is undetermined. V lost 0 bases to trimming and J lost 3 bases, with 18 bases between them. Germline V gene lookup returns CDR1 SGHRS and CDR2 YFSETQ. The CDR3 contains 17 residues. CDR3 region: CASSLASLPDGHYGYTF. CDR3 DNA sequence: TGCGCCAGCAGCTTGGCGTCCCTTCCGGACGGACACTATGGCTACACCTTC.

Worth noting for this clonotype: The junction departs from the called germline gene at one end, perhaps through a read error. The chain carries TRBV4-3 and TRBJ1-1, with 8 bases aligning to TRBD1. Germline V gene data show CDR1 as LGHNA and CDR2 as YSLEER. The CDR3 runs to 13 residues. The CDR3 sequence is CASSQGTGTEAFF. CDR3 DNA sequence: TGCGCTAGCAGCCAAGGGACAGGCACTGAAGCTTTCTTT.

This rearrangement joins TRBV27 to TRBJ1-5; D gene unclear. The CDR3 has 13 amino acids. Germline V CDR1 and CDR2: MNHEY, SMNVEV (reference sequence). V was shortened by 2 bases and J by 3 bases, with 5 bases between the two germline ends. The CDR3 is CASSLKANQPQHF. In DNA form, the CDR3 reads TGTGCCAGCAGTTTAAAGGCCAATCAGCCCCAGCATTTT.